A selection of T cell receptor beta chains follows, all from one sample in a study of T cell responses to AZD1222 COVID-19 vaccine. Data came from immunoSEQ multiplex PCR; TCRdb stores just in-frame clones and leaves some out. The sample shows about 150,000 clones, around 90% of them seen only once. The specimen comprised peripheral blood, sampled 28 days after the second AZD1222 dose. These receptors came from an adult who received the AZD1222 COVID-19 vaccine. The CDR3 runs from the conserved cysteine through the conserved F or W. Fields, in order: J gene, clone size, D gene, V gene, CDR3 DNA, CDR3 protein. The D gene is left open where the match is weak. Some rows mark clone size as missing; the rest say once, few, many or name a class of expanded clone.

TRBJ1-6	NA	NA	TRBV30	TGTGCCTGGAGGGACCTAACCGGTTCACCCCTCCACTTT	CAWRDLTGSPLHF
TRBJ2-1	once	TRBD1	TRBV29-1	TGCAGCGGAGTACCCAGGGGGCTCTACAATGAGCAGTTCTTC	CSGVPRGLYNEQFF
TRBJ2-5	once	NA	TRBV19	TGTGCCAGTAAACAGGCATGGTCAGAGACCCAGTACTTC	CASKQAWSETQYF
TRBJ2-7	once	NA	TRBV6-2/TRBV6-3	TGTGCCAGCAGTTTCCTGACGGAATACTCCTACGAGCAGTACTTC	CASSFLTEYSYEQYF
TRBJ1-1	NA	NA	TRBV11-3	TGTGCCAGCAGCTTCCGAGGGATAGGCACTGAAGCTTTCTTT	CASSFRGIGTEAFF
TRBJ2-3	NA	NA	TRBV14	TGTGCCAGCAGCCAAGGGACGAGTAGTGCCACAGATACGCAGTATTTT	CASSQGTSSATDTQYF
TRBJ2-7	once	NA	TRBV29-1	TGCAGCGTTCGGTCCGGGACCTACGAGCAGTACTTC	CSVRSGTYEQYF
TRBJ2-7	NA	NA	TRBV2	TGTGCCAGCAGCGAGGACAGAGCCTACGAGCAGTACTTC	CASSEDRAYEQYF
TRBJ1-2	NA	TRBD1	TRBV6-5	TGTCAAACCGGGACAGGTCTTGGCTACACCTTC	CQTGTGLGYTF
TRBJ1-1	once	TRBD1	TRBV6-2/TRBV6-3	TGTGCCAGCAGTTACGGGCAGGGGGCGGTGAACACTGAAGCTTTCTTT	CASSYGQGAVNTEAFF
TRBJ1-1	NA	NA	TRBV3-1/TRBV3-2	TGTGCCAGCAGCCAAGAATGGGTTGGAGTTCCTCGGGGGACTGAAGCTTTCTTT	CASSQEWVGVPRGTEAFF
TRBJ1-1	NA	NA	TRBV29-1	TGCAGCGTTGGTGGGGTTTCCAACACTGAAGCTTTCTTT	CSVGGVSNTEAFF
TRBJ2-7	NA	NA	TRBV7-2	TGTGCCAGCAGGAAAGGAGCGTCGGGAGCGGCCTACGAGCAGTACTTC	CASRKGASGAAYEQYF
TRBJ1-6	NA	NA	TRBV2	TGTGCCAGCAACTTAGGGGCGAATTCACCCCTCCACTTT	CASNLGANSPLHF
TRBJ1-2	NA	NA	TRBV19	TGTGCCAGTAGTGTAGGACAGATAGCTAACTATGGCTACACCTTC	CASSVGQIANYGYTF
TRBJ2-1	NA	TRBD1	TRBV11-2	TGTGCCAGCAGCTTAGAGGGGACAGAATTCTACAATGAGCAGTTCTTC	CASSLEGTEFYNEQFF
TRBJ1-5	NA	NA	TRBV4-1	TGCGCCAGCAGCCAAGATCGAGGGGTAGCTCAGCCCCAGCATTTT	CASSQDRGVAQPQHF
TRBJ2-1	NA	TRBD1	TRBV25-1	TGTGCCAGCGGACAGGGGGCTTTCAATGAGCAGTTCTTC	CASGQGAFNEQFF
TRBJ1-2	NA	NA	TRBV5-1	TGCGCCAGCAGTCAGGACCAACCCCCCGATGGCTACACCTTC	CASSQDQPPDGYTF
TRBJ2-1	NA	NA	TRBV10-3	TGTGCCATCAGTGAGGGGCAGGGAAGTCTCTACAATGAGCAGTTCTTC	CAISEGQGSLYNEQFF
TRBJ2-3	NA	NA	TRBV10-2	TGCGCCAGCAGTGCGGTGGGAGTGACAGATACGCAGTATTTT	CASSAVGVTDTQYF
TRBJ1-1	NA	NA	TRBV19	TGTGCCAGTAGTAGGTTCACTGAAGCTTTCTTT	CASSRFTEAFF
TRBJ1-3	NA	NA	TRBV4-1	TGCGCCAGCAGCCAAGGACAGGTCGGCTCTGGAAACACCATATATTTT	CASSQGQVGSGNTIYF
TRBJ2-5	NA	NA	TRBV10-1	TGCGCCAGCAGTAGTCGACTAGGCCCCCAAGAGACCCAGTACTTC	CASSSRLGPQETQYF
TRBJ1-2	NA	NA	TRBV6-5	TGTGCCAGCGGCTCCAGCTGGATCTCTAACTATGGCTACACCTTC	CASGSSWISNYGYTF
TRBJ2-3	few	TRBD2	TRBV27	TGTGCCAGCAGTTCGCTAGCGGTCACAGATACGCAGTATTTT	CASSSLAVTDTQYF
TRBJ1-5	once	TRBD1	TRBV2	TGTGCCAGCAGCTCTCCGGACAGGGTGAATAGCAATCAGCCCCAGCATTTT	CASSSPDRVNSNQPQHF
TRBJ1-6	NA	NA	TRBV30	TGTGCCTGGAAGATCGAGTCCCTAGATTCACCCCTCCACTTT	CAWKIESLDSPLHF
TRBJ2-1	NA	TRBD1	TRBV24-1	TGTGCCACCCACAGGGGAAGAACCCGGGGGTTCTTC	CATHRGRTRGFF
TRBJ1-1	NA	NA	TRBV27	TGTGCCAGCAGTTTAGGCCCCACCCCGAACACTGAAGCTTTCTTT	CASSLGPTPNTEAFF
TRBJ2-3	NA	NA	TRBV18	TGTGCCAGCTCACTACCCCCAGATACGCAGTATTTT	CASSLPPDTQYF
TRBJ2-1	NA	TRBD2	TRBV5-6	TGTGCCAGCAGCTTGGAAGGACTAGCGCTCAATGAGCAGTTCTTC	CASSLEGLALNEQFF
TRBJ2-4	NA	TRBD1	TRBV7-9	TGTGCCAGCAGCACCGGACAGGGACTGGGCCGCGGTCACATTCAGTACTTC	CASSTGQGLGRGHIQYF
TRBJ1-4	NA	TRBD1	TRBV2	TGTGCCAGCAGATGGACAGGGCGAGCGGGAAAACTGTTTTTT	CASRWTGRAGKLFF
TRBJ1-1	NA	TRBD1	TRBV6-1	TGTGCCAGCAGGGAAGGAGTCAGGGGGGGAGGAATGAACACTGAAGCTTTCTTT	CASREGVRGGGMNTEAFF
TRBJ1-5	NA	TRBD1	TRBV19	TGTGCCAGTAGTATAGGGCAGGGGGTATGGATGCAGCATTTT	CASSIGQGVWMQHF
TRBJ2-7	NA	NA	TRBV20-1	TGCAGTGCTAGAGATCATGGCGAGCAGTACTTC	CSARDHGEQYF